This entry is about one T cell receptor (beta chain). The repertoire was sequenced with immunoSEQ multiplex PCR; TCRdb's copy has only in-frame clones and lacks some. The table includes about 390,000 clones, about 87% detected once. This sample was taken from a study of blood T cell repertoires in COVID-19. During active infection, Seattle patients enrolled and were then monitored through disease. The receptor comes from a woman in her sixties with COVID-19, enrolled during active disease. Sequenced sample: peripheral blood.

The CDR3 region is CASSIQRGPHNEQFF. The CDR3 DNA reads TGTGCCAGTAGTATTCAGAGGGGGCCCCACAATGAGCAGTTCTTC. V is TRBV19 and J is TRBJ2-1, with 7 bases that match TRBD1. The CDR3 totals 15 residues. Germline assignment: CDR1 LNHDA and CDR2 SQIVND (reference sequence). Losses at the gene ends were 3 bases for V and 5 bases for J; bases not matched to a gene: 7.